The 19 T cell receptor beta chains given below trace back to one sample, sequenced in a study of T-cell reconstitution after alpha-beta-depleted transplantation in children. For TCRbeta, the library was prepared with unique molecular identifiers. TCRdb reanalysed the PCR reads using MiXCR and keeps one entry per CDR3 protein. There are 750,000 to 950,000 distinct CDR3 sequences in the sample; approximately 15% occur only once, and under 6% lies in the top ten. Sequences were derived from PBMCs, mostly from graft donor cells, sampled 360 days after TCRalphabeta/CD19-depleted stem cell transplant. The receptors originated from a male patient aged 10 to 17 who had a stem cell transplant for acute lymphoblastic leukemia, so the T cells may come from the graft donor.

This chain connects TRBV7-8 to TRBJ1-4; 9 bases are a match to TRBD1. The CDR3 is made up of 15 amino acids. Looked up from germline, CDR1 is SGHVS and CDR2 is FQNEAQ. V lost 5 bases, J lost 3 bases, and 4 bases stayed unmatched. CDR3 amino acids: CASSRDRAPNEKLFF. The CDR3 coding sequence is TGTGCCAGCAGCCGGGACAGGGCCCCTAATGAAAAACTGTTTTTT.

In this sample, this clonotype turned up a few times. This rearrangement joins TRBV4-2 to TRBJ2-1; 9 bases match TRBD2. The trim removed 4 bases at V and 3 bases at J, leaving 4 bases unmatched. CDR3 length equals 15 residues. Germline V CDR1 and CDR2: LGHNA, YNFKEQ. CDR3 protein: CASSPQREDYNEQFF. The CDR3 DNA follows: TGTGCCAGCAGCCCGCAGCGGGAGGACTACAATGAGCAGTTCTTC.

This clonotype was observed a handful of times. The chain uses TRBV5-1 and TRBJ2-1, with D tentatively TRBD2 (5 bases). V lost 4 bases to trimming and J lost 8 bases, with 16 bases between them. The CDR3 loop spans 14 amino acids. Per the germline V gene, CDR1 is SGHRS and CDR2 is YFSETQ. This CDR3 is CASSLASYIYEQFF. The CDR3 nucleotides are TGCGCCAGCAGCCTAGCATCGTACATCTATGAGCAGTTCTTC.

This clonotype was seen at least ten times. This rearrangement joins TRBV7-7 to TRBJ2-6; D gene unclear. The germline CDR1 and CDR2 sequences are SSHAT and FNYEAQ (reference sequence). CDR3 length: 15 residues. Trimming left V 6 bases short and J 1 base short, with 10 bases between. The CDR3 region is CASSLTVSGANVLTF. CDR3 sequence (DNA): TGTGCCAGCAGTTTGACTGTGTCTGGGGCCAACGTCCTGACTTTC.

The rearrangement links TRBV10-2 to TRBJ2-1; D tentatively reads TRBD1 or TRBD2 (5 bases each). The CDR3 is made up of 16 amino acids. V dropped 8 bases and J dropped 6 bases, with 23 bases sitting between them. CDR1 is WSHSY, CDR2 SAAADI, per germline. CDR3: CASHLRGGAMINEQFF. The CDR3 bases are TGCGCCAGCCACCTTCGTGGGGGTGCCATGATCAATGAGCAGTTCTTC.

This clonotype was counted only a few times. This sequence joins TRBV27 and TRBJ2-3; 13 nucleotides line up with TRBD2. The CDR3 spans 19 residues. The junction had 14 bases not matched to a gene; V was cut back by 7 bases and J by 1 base. The germline CDR1 and CDR2 sequences are MNHEY and SMNVEV (reference sequence). The CDR3, as DNA: TGTGCCAGCACCGCGACCGGACTAGCGGGAGTTACGGGCACAGATACGCAGTATTTT. Its protein product is CASTATGLAGVTGTDTQYF.

This sequence joins TRBV20-1 and TRBJ2-3; 9 bases are a match to TRBD2. V was clipped by 4 bases and J by 1 base; unmatched bases: 3. In germline, CDR1 is DFQATT, CDR2 SNEGSKA (reference sequence). The CDR3 totals 14 residues. In DNA, the CDR3 is TGCAGTGCTATCATAGCGGGAGGCACAGATACGCAGTATTTT. It encodes CSAIIAGGTDTQYF.

This chain joins TRBV7-8 and TRBJ2-3; 9 bases are shared with TRBD2. The CDR3 contains 16 residues. Trimming at V came to 5 bases and at J to 0 bases, leaving 6 bases not matched to a gene. Germline CDR1 reads SGHVS; CDR2 reads FQNEAQ. CDR3 nucleotides: TGTGCCAGCAGCGCGAGGACTAGCGCCAGCACAGATACGCAGTATTTT. Translation: CASSARTSASTDTQYF.

The chain employs TRBV5-1 and TRBJ2-7; D may be TRBD2 (7 bases). This CDR3 comprises 16 residues. With 0 bases removed from V and 2 bases from J, the gap between germline ends came to 15 bases. Germline CDR1 and CDR2: SGHRS and YFSETQ. The CDR3 region has the DNA TGCGCCAGCAGCTTGGCGGACGGGGGGCCGCCCTACGAGCAGTACTTC. Its translation: CASSLADGGPPYEQYF.

This clonotype has only a few counts. The V call is TRBV28, the J call TRBJ2-3; D gene unclear. V lost 5 bases to trimming and J lost 2 bases, with 14 bases between them. The CDR3 spans 15 residues. Germline lookup yields CDR1 MDHEN and CDR2 SYDVKM. CDR3 amino acids: CASSAESLFTDTQYF. The CDR3 DNA follows: TGTGCCAGCAGTGCAGAATCACTCTTCACAGATACGCAGTATTTT.

The CDR3 bases are TGCGCCAGCAGGGACAGGGACCGGTTACTGCACAATGAGCAGTTCTTC. Protein product: CASRDRDRLLHNEQFF. This chain links TRBV5-1 with TRBJ2-1; 8 positions agree with TRBD1. The CDR3 covers 16 residues. After removal of 5 bases from V and 5 bases from J, the junction contained 12 bases not matched to a gene. The V gene's germline CDR1 is SGHRS and CDR2 YFSETQ.

The CDR3 nucleotides are TGCAGCGTTGAAACTAGCGGGAGGCCCGGTATAGGGACCCAGTACTTC. This codes for CSVETSGRPGIGTQYF. This rearrangement joins TRBV29-1 to TRBJ2-5; the match to TRBD2 covers 12 bases. V dropped 2 bases and J dropped 7; count of bases not matched to a gene: 11. This CDR3 is built from 16 residues. From germline, CDR1 is SQVTM and CDR2 ANQGSEA.

CDR3 loop: CAISESQRTQETQYF. The DNA of the CDR3 is TGTGCCATCAGTGAGTCGCAACGGACACAAGAGACCCAGTACTTC. J is TRBJ2-5 and V is TRBV10-3; TRBD1 might be the D (5 bases). The germline V and J ends were trimmed by 0 bases and 2 bases, with 10 bases remaining between them. There are 15 residues in the CDR3. Germline values: CDR1 ENHRY, CDR2 SYGVKD.

This rearrangement joins TRBV5-6 to TRBJ2-2; 9 bases align to TRBD2. Germline V lookup: CDR1 SGHDT, CDR2 YYEEEE. This CDR3 has 19 amino acids. Trimming at V came to 1 base and at J to 4 bases, leaving 14 bases not matched to a gene. CDR3: CASSLRRVRLAGFTGELFF. In nucleotides, the CDR3 is TGTGCCAGCAGCTTGAGGCGAGTTCGCCTAGCGGGATTCACCGGGGAGCTGTTTTTT.

This clonotype was counted only a few times. The chain is built from TRBV5-1 and TRBJ2-5, with 8 bases aligning to TRBD1. Germline V gives CDR1 SGHRS, CDR2 YFSETQ. V dropped 3 bases and J dropped 6; count of bases not matched to a gene: 7. CDR3 length: 14 amino acids. CDR3 loop: CASSSDREFKTQYF. The CDR3 coding sequence is TGCGCCAGCAGCTCGGACAGGGAGTTCAAGACCCAGTACTTC.

This clonotype was seen a few times. The gene calls are TRBV12-3 or TRBV12-4 and TRBJ1-1, with a tentative D call TRBD1 (5 bases). V shed 1 base and J shed 1 base, with 16 bases lying between them. This CDR3 spans 17 amino acids. The CDR3, as DNA: TGTGCCAGCAGTTTAGTCGTGGGGCGAAGGGGGAACACTGAAGCTTTCTTT. Translating it yields CASSLVVGRRGNTEAFF.

J is TRBJ2-5 and V is TRBV29-1; a weak D match, TRBD1 (6 bases). The CDR3 is 18 residues long. CDR1 is SQVTM, CDR2 ANQGSEA, per germline. Trimming took 5 bases from V and 4 from J, leaving 29 bases between them. CDR3 nucleotide sequence: TGCAGCGTTTCACTCAGGAGGCAACGTGGTTGGGGGCGAGAGACCCAGTACTTC. This gives the protein CSVSLRRQRGWGRETQYF.

The CDR3 reads CSAPGQGGQPQHF. The CDR3 nucleotides read TGCAGTGCTCCGGGACAGGGAGGTCAGCCCCAGCATTTT. The chain is built from TRBV20-1 and TRBJ1-5, with TRBD1 identical over 9 bases. The CDR3 covers 13 residues. V shed 5 bases and J 6 bases; nucleotides not matched to a gene: 5. Germline V gene sequence: CDR1 DFQATT, CDR2 SNEGSKA (reference sequence).

The chain joins TRBV4-1 to TRBJ2-6; D is ambiguous. This CDR3 spans 16 amino acids. Germline-derived CDR1 and CDR2 are MGHRA and YSYEKL. Trimming removed 0 bases from V and 2 bases from J, with 8 bases in between. Here the CDR3 DNA reads TGCGCCAGCAGCCAAGATCCGGTCCCTGGGGCCAACGTCCTGACTTTC. Residues: CASSQDPVPGANVLTF.